The source of this T cell receptor beta chain is a study of shared clonotypes between healthy human individuals (dated by TCRdb to 2019 to 2021). Some background on the complete study: Three men and a couple of women, aged 18 to 49 years, made up the cohort. Leukapheresis yielded between about 0.85 and 10 billion PBMCs per donor. The study deeply sequenced blood TCR repertoires of about five healthy adults to estimate repertoire size and the extent of clonotype sharing between individuals. Per donor, three plates each were used for CD4 naive and CD4 memory, two for CD8 naive, and one for CD8 memory. Libraries were prepared and TCR repertoires were sequenced by different laboratories using diverse techniques, in order to increase sequencing depth and limit assay-specific biases.

Using the deep immunoSEQ assay, multiplex PCR amplified TCR CDR3 regions from genomic DNA. Extracted genomic DNA from each cell subset was spread evenly across all wells of several immunoSEQ 96-well plates, with each plate serving as a replicate. For sorted subsets, each replicate PCR was loaded with around 220 ng genomic DNA, equivalent to some 31,000 T cell genomes. Purified libraries were quantified with a Qubit 3.0 fluorometer, sized on a Bioanalyzer 2100, and re-quantified with the KAPA Library Quantification kit. Each immunoSEQ 96-well plate was sequenced on its own single-read 150-cycle Illumina NextSeq 550 flow cell. The authors' pipeline ran thus. Because only junctional sequences without quality scores were contained in the immunoSEQ output, filtering matching that applied to full-length reads could not be performed. Sequences were annotated with PyIR, a Python wrapper for IgBLAST v1.9, using IMGT germline references to assign V/J genes and CDR3. Reads were filtered out if the reads had weak V/J assignments (E-value above 1e-6), no CDR3, stop codons, out-of-frame junctions, or ambiguous translated residues. V3J clonotypes were defined as sequences sharing an identical inferred V gene, J gene, and CDR3 amino acid sequence. Percentage overlap between repertoires was calculated by dividing the number of shared unique clonotypes by the size of the smaller repertoire. Three approaches were used to assess repertoire richness: RTK rarefaction, the Chao1 estimator, and Recon v2.1 estimates of unobserved clonotypes. Generation probabilities were computed with OLGA for all TCRbeta clonotypes obtained by the gDNA method from a handful of donors. TCRdb's version of the immuneACCESS table is confined to in-frame rearrangements and falls short of the full clone set. An unresolved V gene accounts for under half of the shortfall where checked; the remainder is of unknown origin. Clone size and the V and J calls come from that table; the DNA yielded D and trimming. The sample table lists around 2,100,000 clones, approximately 94% of them with a count of one. The ten largest clonotypes hold 1% to 1.5% of the sample.

For the CD8 naive samples, CD45RO-negative cells were positively selected for CCR7, yielding a CD45RA+CCR7+ population from which TemRA cells were excluded. Healthy HIV-negative adults with no recently reported acute infections or vaccinations were included as donors. Only Caucasian adults living in Nashville, Tennessee, USA were represented among the donors. Blood was obtained by leukapheresis, after which PBMCs were separated by Ficoll-Histopaque density gradient centrifugation and cryopreserved in liquid nitrogen vapor phase. Analytical flow cytometry was used to check the purity and quantity of every magnetically sorted T cell population. Genomic DNA was isolated from each sorted fraction and quantified by UV absorbance on a Nanodrop 2000c. For this clone: No antigen is known for it. Base qualities are not recorded, but no much larger clone differs from it by a single base.

Here is what the overall study found, with its caveats: Naive subsets generally had larger estimated clonotype richness than memory subsets did. Pairwise subsampling indicated that sequencing depth was expected to affect the degree of clonotype sharing among donors. Across four donors, about 4.5% of naive CD4, roughly 3.5% of naive CD8, about 2.3% of memory CD4, and around 0.4% of memory CD8 clonotypes were shared. Incomplete sequencing was indicated by rarefaction of sorted-subset datasets, despite the large sequencing depth. Compared with non-shared clonotypes, clonotypes shared by all four sorted-subset donors had higher generation probabilities. Only blood was sampled, and tissue TCR repertoires likely differ from those in blood. The genetic and exposure-history diversity represented was limited by the small number of donors.

The CDR3 numbers 14 residues from cysteine through phenylalanine. Just CDR3 DNA is preserved here, 42 bases in frame from base 1. The germline V gene yields SGHVS for CDR1 and FNYEAQ for CDR2. The trim is 4 bases for V and 1 base for J, with a gap of 10 bases between the germline ends. Sequences were obtained from naive CD8+ T cells sorted from blood. The sample's cell subset or site label is to be understood as: CD45RA+CCR7+. The rearrangement combines TRBV7-6 with TRBJ1-1; TRBD1 is a possible D gene, resting on 6 matching bases. The clonotype was recovered from a man younger than 35 in good health. CDR3 reads: CASSSGDKNTEAFF. In nucleotides, the sequence is TGTGCCAGCAGCTCGGGGGACAAGAACACTGAAGCTTTCTTT.